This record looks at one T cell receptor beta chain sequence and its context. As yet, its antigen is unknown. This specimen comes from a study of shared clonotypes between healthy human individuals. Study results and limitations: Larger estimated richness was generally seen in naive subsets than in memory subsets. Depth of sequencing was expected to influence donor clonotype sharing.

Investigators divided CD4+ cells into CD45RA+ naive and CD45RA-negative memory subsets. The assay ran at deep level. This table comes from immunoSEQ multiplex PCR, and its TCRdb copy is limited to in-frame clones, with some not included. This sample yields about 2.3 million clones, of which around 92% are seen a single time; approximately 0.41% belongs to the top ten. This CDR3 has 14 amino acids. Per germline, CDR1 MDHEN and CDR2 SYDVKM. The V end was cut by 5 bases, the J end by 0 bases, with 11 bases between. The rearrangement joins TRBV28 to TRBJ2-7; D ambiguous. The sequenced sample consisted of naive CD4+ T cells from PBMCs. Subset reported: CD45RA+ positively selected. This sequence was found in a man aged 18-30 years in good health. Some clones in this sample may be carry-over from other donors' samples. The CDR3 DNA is TGTGCCAGCAGTACCTACAGACTCTCCTACGAGCAGTACTTC. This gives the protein CASSTYRLSYEQYF.